Described below is a single T cell receptor (beta chain) sequence and its context. The antigen remains undetermined. Measured with immunoSEQ multiplex PCR; TCRdb has only the in-frame clones, and not every one. The table records more than 40,000 clones, about 78% of them present only once. These data belong to a study of OX40 agonist ivuxolimab in advanced cancers. Study details: Aged roughly 20 to 79 with a mean of approximately 60 years, they were almost 85% male. Study conclusions and caveats: Researchers report that CD8+ T cells had, on average, more expanded clones than CD4+. Several nonresponders also turned out to have low normalized T-cell clonal expansion.

V shed 5 bases and J 2 bases; nucleotides not matched to a gene: 8. Looked up from germline, CDR1 is MNHEY and CDR2 is SMNVEV (reference sequence). The CDR3 is 15 residues long. The sequences come from CD4+ or CD8+ T cells sorted from blood, collected in a trial of the OX40 agonist ivuxolimab. The chain couples TRBV27 to TRBJ1-2; TRBD1 agrees at 7 bases. The TCR sequence derives from an adult with an advanced solid tumor such as melanoma, head and neck, liver or kidney cancer. CDR3 DNA sequence: TGTGCCAGCAGTCCCCCGGGACAGATAAACTATGGCTACACCTTC. Protein product: CASSPPGQINYGYTF.